These 19 T cell receptor beta chains share one sample of origin, sequenced in a study of cytomegalovirus exposure and HLA in healthy donors. PCR used 60 Vbeta primers and 13 Jbeta primers. Here immunoSEQ multiplex PCR was the method, and the copy in TCRdb shows in-frame clones only, minus some. This sample has around 160,000 clones, with around 79% found just once. The specimen sequenced was PBMCs. All receptors derive from a male donor in good health and CMV-seropositive.

This sequence joins TRBV7-6 and TRBJ2-1; a weak D match, TRBD1 (5 bases). V was pared by 2 bases and J by 7 bases, with 12 bases between. CDR1 and CDR2 (germline): SGHVS, FNYEAQ. The CDR3 length is 14 residues. CDR3 DNA: TGTGCCAGCAGCTTAATCCCAGGGAAGAATGAGCAGTTCTTC. Protein: CASSLIPGKNEQFF.

The chain is built from TRBV11-2 and TRBJ1-2; maybe TRBD1 (6 bases). The CDR3 contains 14 residues. Trimming took 2 bases from V and 6 from J, leaving 13 bases between them. Germline CDR1 is SGHAT and CDR2 is FQNNGV. CDR3 coding DNA: TGTGCCAGCAGCTTAAGGGGGGGGGACAATGGCTACACCTTC. It translates to CASSLRGGDNGYTF. Supplemented by reference TRBV11-2 and TRBJ1-2, the full variable domain reads EAGVAQSPRYKIIEKRQSVAFWCNPISGHATLYWYQQILGQGPKLLIQFQNNGVVDDSQLPKDRFSAERLKGVDSTLKIQPAKLEDSAVYLCASSLRGGDNGYTFGSGTRLTVV.

V is TRBV5-4 and J is TRBJ2-7; tentatively, D is TRBD2 (6 bases). V lost 0 bases, J lost 4 bases, and 14 bases lay in between. The CDR3 runs to 15 residues. Germline assignment: CDR1 SGHNT and CDR2 YYREEE (reference sequence). The CDR3 coding sequence is TGTGCCAGCAGCTTGGAGGGTAGCGGTGTGTACGAGCAGTACTTC. It is translated as CASSLEGSGVYEQYF.

The rearrangement links TRBV7-9 to TRBJ1-2; D gene uncertain. The CDR3 length is 14 residues. From germline, CDR1 is SEHNR and CDR2 FQNEAQ (reference sequence). V shed 1 base and J shed 3 bases, with 9 bases lying between them. In nucleotides, the CDR3 is TGTGCCAGCAGCTTAGAGGCGGGAGACTATGGCTACACCTTC. As protein: CASSLEAGDYGYTF.

The CDR3 here is CASSAGSSYNEQFF. CDR3 nucleotide sequence: TGTGCCAGCTCGGCGGGGAGCTCCTACAATGAGCAGTTCTTC. This chain connects TRBV2 to TRBJ2-1, with D possibly matching TRBD2 (6 bases). V was pared by 8 bases and J by 0 bases, with 11 bases between. The germline gives CDR1 SNHLY, CDR2 FYNNEI. The CDR3 length is 14 residues.

This chain uses TRBV5-6 with TRBJ1-2; D is possibly TRBD1 (5 bases). V lost 6 bases, J lost 6 bases, and 15 bases lay in between. This CDR3 contains 13 residues. Germline V CDR1 and CDR2: SGHDT, YYEEEE. This chain's CDR3 is CASIRGRVDGYTF. The CDR3 DNA reads as TGTGCCAGCATCAGAGGCAGGGTCGATGGCTACACCTTC. The variable domain in full, completed from reference TRBV5-6 and TRBJ1-2, reads DAGVTQSPTHLIKTRGQQVTLRCSPKSGHDTVSWYQQALGQGPQFIFQYYEEEERQRGNFPDRFSGHQFPNYSSELNVNALLLGDSALYLCASIRGRVDGYTFGSGTRLTVV.

V is TRBV5-5 and J is TRBJ1-1; 7 bases fit TRBD1. This CDR3 has 19 amino acids. With 6 bases clipped from V and 6 bases from J, the junction kept 26 bases outside the gene matches. Germline V CDR1 and CDR2: SGHKS, YYEKEE (reference sequence). The DNA of the CDR3 is TGTGCCAGCAACCCCAAGGGATTTACAGGGGATATAAGGCTCCCTGAAGCTTTCTTT. This translates into CASNPKGFTGDIRLPEAFF.

Regarding this clone: Other DNA sequences from this sample encode an identical CDR3 as well. This chain links TRBV9 with TRBJ2-3, with 9 bases that match TRBD2. This CDR3 spans 17 amino acids. The trim removed 0 bases at V and 3 bases at J, leaving 8 bases unmatched. Germline V gene sequence: CDR1 SGDLS, CDR2 YYNGEE. The chain's CDR3 is CASSVGGGGGVTDTQYF. The DNA of the CDR3 is TGTGCCAGCAGCGTAGGGGGTGGCGGGGGGGTTACAGATACGCAGTATTTT. Together with reference TRBV9 and TRBJ2-3, the CDR3 gives the full variable domain: DSGVTQTPKHLITATGQRVTLRCSPRSGDLSVYWYQQSLDQGLQFLIQYYNGEERAKGNILERFSAQQFPDLHSELNLSSLELGDSALYFCASSVGGGGGVTDTQYFGPGTRLTVL.

This clone was seen only a few times. The gene calls are TRBV15 and TRBJ1-5; D not certain. Between the trimmed V and J ends, which lost 6 bases and 2 bases, there was a span of 5 bases. From germline, CDR1 is LNHNV and CDR2 YYDKDF (reference sequence). The CDR3 is 12 amino acids. The CDR3 protein is CATSRGNQPQHF. DNA for the CDR3: TGTGCCACCAGTCGGGGCAATCAGCCCCAGCATTTT. The full variable domain, its missing parts supplied by reference TRBV15 and TRBJ1-5, is DAMVIQNPRYQVTQFGKPVTLSCSQTLNHNVMYWYQQKSSQAPKLLFHYYDKDFNNEADTPDNFQSRRPNTSFCFLDIRSPGLGDTAMYLCATSRGNQPQHFGDGTRLSIL.

This clone was counted a few times. The chain links TRBV6-5 to TRBJ1-3; D gene uncertain. This CDR3 region has 14 residues. CDR1 is MNHEY, CDR2 SVGAGI, per germline. Trimming removed 6 bases at V and 4 bases at J, with 13 bases between. The CDR3 reads CASSIRGYGNTIYF. In DNA, the CDR3 is TGTGCCAGCAGCATTCGCGGGTACGGAAACACCATATATTTT.

The chain uses TRBV5-1 and TRBJ2-2; D might be TRBD2 (6 bases). Per germline, CDR1 SGHRS and CDR2 YFSETQ. The CDR3 spans 15 residues. Trimming pared 4 bases from V and 3 bases from J, leaving 13 bases between. The CDR3 sequence is CASSLGGAYTGELFF. The DNA of the CDR3 is TGCGCCAGCAGCCTTGGAGGGGCGTACACCGGGGAGCTGTTTTTT. Based on the CDR3 plus reference TRBV5-1 and TRBJ2-2, the full variable domain is KAGVTQTPRYLIKTRGQQVTLSCSPISGHRSVSWYQQTPGQGLQFLFEYFSETQRNKGNFPGRFSGRQFSNSRSEMNVSTLELGDSALYLCASSLGGAYTGELFFGEGSRLTVL.

The V and J genes are TRBV7-2 and TRBJ2-1, with D unresolved. This CDR3 has 13 residues. Germline V gene sequence: CDR1 SGHTA, CDR2 FQGNSA. V lost 3 bases to trimming and J lost 1 base, with 4 bases between them. The CDR3 DNA follows: TGTGCCAGCAGCTTCCAATCCTACAATGAGCAGTTCTTC. Translation gives CASSFQSYNEQFF.

This sequence joins TRBV11-2 and TRBJ2-1; TRBD1 might be the D (5 bases). From germline, CDR1 is SGHAT and CDR2 FQNNGV. CDR3 length equals 16 residues. The V and J ends lost 8 bases and 0 bases respectively, with 17 bases between them. The CDR3 DNA follows: TGTGCCAGCGAGATCCGCGACAGAGCCTCCTACAATGAGCAGTTCTTC. Encoded protein: CASEIRDRASYNEQFF.

The rearrangement links TRBV6-5 to TRBJ1-2; 7 nucleotides line up with TRBD1. Germline V lookup: CDR1 MNHEY, CDR2 SVGAGI. Trimming at V came to 4 bases and at J to 2 bases, leaving 4 bases not matched to a gene. The CDR3 is 14 amino acids. CDR3 loop: CASSSPQGNYGYTF. CDR3 DNA sequence: TGTGCCAGCAGTTCCCCACAGGGGAACTATGGCTACACCTTC.

The chain couples TRBV6-4 to TRBJ2-2; D possibly corresponds to TRBD1 (6 bases). The CDR3 is 15 residues long. From germline, CDR1 is MRHNA and CDR2 SNTAGT. V was cut by 5 bases and J by 2 bases, with 12 bases left in between. This CDR3 is CASSWTATNTGELFF. In nucleotides, the CDR3 is TGTGCCAGCAGTTGGACAGCTACTAACACCGGGGAGCTGTTTTTT.

As to this clone: Other DNA sequences in the sample encode the same CDR3. The J gene is TRBJ2-1, the V gene TRBV11-2, with TRBD2 matching over 10 bases. Germline V CDR1 and CDR2: SGHAT, FQNNGV. CDR3 length equals 14 residues. Trimming took 4 bases from V and 7 from J; bases not matched to a gene: 4. The CDR3 loop is CASSSSGGANEQFF. The DNA of the CDR3 is TGTGCCAGCAGCTCAAGCGGGGGGGCGAATGAGCAGTTCTTC.

The V call is TRBV7-9, the J call TRBJ2-3, with a tentative D call TRBD2 (5 bases). Trimming cost V 6 bases and J 6 bases, with 10 bases left between them. This CDR3 is 12 amino acids long. Germline V CDR1 and CDR2: SEHNR, FQNEAQ (reference sequence). Written as DNA, the CDR3 is TGTGCCAGCAGACACGGGGTCGATACGCAGTATTTT. Amino acid sequence: CASRHGVDTQYF.

The chain is built from TRBV19 and TRBJ2-2; D is unclear. The CDR3 covers 15 residues. Germline CDR1 reads LNHDA; CDR2 reads SQIVND (reference sequence). Trimming left V 8 bases short and J 0 bases short, with 13 bases between. The CDR3: CASSPIVTNTGELFF. The CDR3 DNA is TGTGCCAGTTCTCCTATCGTTACGAACACCGGGGAGCTGTTTTTT.

The chain joins TRBV30 to TRBJ1-1; D gene unclear. Germline loops: CDR1 GTSNPN, CDR2 SVGIG (reference sequence). V lost 2 bases and J lost 0, with 4 bases in between. This CDR3 has 12 amino acids. The CDR3 protein is CAWSPMNTEAFF. The DNA for the CDR3 is TGTGCCTGGAGTCCCATGAACACTGAAGCTTTCTTT.